This T cell receptor beta chain was documented in a study of identical twins. A universal primer site was created by template switching, with the cDNA bearing unique molecular identifiers. TCRdb analysed the 5' RACE reads with MiXCR anew, one entry per CDR3 protein. The sample yields 300,000 to 400,000 distinct CDR3 sequences, approximately 13% seen once. The V and J ends lost 3 bases and 7 bases respectively, with 13 bases between them. The CDR3 has 14 amino acids. A further study also used this sample, focusing on yellow fever vaccine responses in identical twins.

Sequenced: CD8+ T cells sorted from blood. The sequence came from a young woman in good health. The chain joins TRBV12-3 or TRBV12-4 to TRBJ2-1; D might be TRBD1 or TRBD2, each matching 5 bases. DNA of the CDR3: TGTGCCAGCAGTTTGGGGGAGCTTTTGAATGAGCAGTTCTTC. It translates to CASSLGELLNEQFF.